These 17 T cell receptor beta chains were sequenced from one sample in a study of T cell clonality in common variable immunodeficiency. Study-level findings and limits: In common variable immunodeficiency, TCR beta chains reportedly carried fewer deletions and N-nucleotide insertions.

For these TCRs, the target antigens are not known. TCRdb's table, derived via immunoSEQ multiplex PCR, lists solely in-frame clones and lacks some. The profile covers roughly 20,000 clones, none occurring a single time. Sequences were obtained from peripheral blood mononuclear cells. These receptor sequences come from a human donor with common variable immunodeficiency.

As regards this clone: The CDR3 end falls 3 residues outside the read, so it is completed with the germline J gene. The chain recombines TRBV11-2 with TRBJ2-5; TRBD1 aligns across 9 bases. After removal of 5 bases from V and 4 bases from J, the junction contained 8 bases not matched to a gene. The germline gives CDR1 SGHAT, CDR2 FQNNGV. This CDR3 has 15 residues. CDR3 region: CASSPGDREGETQYF. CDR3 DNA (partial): TGTGCCAGCAGCCCGGGGGACAGGGAAGGAGAGACC.

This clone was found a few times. The covered CDR3 bases are TGTGCCAGCAGCTTATCGCAGACTAGCGGGAGTAGGAATGAG. This gives the protein CASSLSQTSGSRNE. The entire CDR3 reads CASSLSQTSGSRNEQFF. This chain joins TRBV7-8 and TRBJ2-1; 12 bases map to TRBD2. The CDR3 is cut off 3 residues early in the read; its end comes from the germline J gene. The CDR3 spans 17 residues. In germline, CDR1 is SGHVS, CDR2 FQNEAQ. The V segment lost 2 bases and the J segment 7 bases; nucleotides outside the gene matches: 9.

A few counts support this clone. The CDR3 is CASSLVVSGGETQYF. Partial CDR3 DNA: TGTGCCAGCAGCTTAGTGGTCTCGGGTGGGGAGACC. V and J are TRBV11-2 and TRBJ2-5; D is uncertain. The CDR3 end falls 3 residues outside the read, so it is completed with the germline J gene. CDR1 is SGHAT, CDR2 FQNNGV, per germline. Deletions cut 1 base from V and 5 bases from J, with 14 bases between. The CDR3 consists of 15 residues.

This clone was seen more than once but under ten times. The CDR3 is CASSPKTGYTEAFF. The sequenced CDR3 bases are TGTGCCAGCTCACCAAAGACAGGGTACACTGAA. The rearrangement joins TRBV18 to TRBJ1-1; 7 bases agree with TRBD1. The read halts 3 residues ahead of the CDR3 end, with the missing end drawn from the germline J gene. Germline assignment: CDR1 KGHSH and CDR2 LQKENI. This CDR3 has 14 amino acids. Unmatched junction bases numbered 3, after V lost 2 bases and J lost 3 bases.

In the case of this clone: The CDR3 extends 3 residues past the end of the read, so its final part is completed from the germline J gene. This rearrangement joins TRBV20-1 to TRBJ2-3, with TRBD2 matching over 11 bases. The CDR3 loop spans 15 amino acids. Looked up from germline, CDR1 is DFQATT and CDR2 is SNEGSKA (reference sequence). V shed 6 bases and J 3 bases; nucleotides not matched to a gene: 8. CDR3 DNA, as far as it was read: TGCAGTGCCGCCCAACTAGCGGGGGCGACAGATACG. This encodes CSAAQLAGATDT. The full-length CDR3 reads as CSAAQLAGATDTQYF.

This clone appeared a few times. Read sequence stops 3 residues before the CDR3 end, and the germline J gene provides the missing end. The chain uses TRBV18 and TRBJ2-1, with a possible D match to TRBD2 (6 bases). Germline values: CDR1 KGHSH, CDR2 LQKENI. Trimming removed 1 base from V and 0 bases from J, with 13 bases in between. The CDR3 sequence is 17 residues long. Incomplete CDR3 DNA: TGTGCCAGCTCACCACAAGTTAGCGGCAGCTCCTACAATGAG. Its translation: CASSPQVSGSSYNE. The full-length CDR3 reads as CASSPQVSGSSYNEQFF.

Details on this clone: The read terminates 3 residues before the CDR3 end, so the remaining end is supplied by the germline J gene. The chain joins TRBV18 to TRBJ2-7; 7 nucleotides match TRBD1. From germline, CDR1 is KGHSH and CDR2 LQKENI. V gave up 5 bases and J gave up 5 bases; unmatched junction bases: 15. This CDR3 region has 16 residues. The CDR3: CASSSDQQGLSHEQYF. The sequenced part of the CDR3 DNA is TGTGCCAGCTCATCCGACCAACAGGGGTTATCTCACGAG.

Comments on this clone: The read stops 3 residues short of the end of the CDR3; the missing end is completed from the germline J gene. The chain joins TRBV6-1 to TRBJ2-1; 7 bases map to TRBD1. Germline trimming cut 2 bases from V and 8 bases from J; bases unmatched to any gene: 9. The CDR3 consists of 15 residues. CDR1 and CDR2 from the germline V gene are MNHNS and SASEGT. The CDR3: CASSEPSDRVHEQFF. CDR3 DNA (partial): TGTGCCAGCAGTGAACCCAGTGACAGGGTCCATGAG.

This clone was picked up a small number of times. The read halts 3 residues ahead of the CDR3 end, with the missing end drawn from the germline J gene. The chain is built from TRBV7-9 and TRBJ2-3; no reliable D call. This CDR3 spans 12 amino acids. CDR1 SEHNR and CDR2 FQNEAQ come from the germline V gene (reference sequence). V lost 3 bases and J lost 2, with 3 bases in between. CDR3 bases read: TGTGCCAGCAGCTTTAACACAGATACG. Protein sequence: CASSFNTDT. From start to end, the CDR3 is CASSFNTDTQYF.

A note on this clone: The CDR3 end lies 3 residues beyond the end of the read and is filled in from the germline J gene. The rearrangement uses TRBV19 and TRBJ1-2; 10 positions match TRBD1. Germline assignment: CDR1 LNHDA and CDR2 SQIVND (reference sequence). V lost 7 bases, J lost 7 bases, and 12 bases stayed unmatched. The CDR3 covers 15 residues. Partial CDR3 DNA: TGTGCCAGTACCGAGGCCCGACAGGGGGCGCCTGGC. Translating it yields CASTEARQGAPG. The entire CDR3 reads CASTEARQGAPGYTF.

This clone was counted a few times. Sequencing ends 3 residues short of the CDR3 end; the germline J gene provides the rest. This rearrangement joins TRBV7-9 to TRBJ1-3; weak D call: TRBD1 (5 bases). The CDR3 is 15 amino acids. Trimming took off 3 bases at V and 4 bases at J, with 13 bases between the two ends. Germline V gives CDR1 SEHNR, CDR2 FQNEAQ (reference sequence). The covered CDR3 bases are TGTGCCAGCAGCTTCTCCCCAGGGAGAGGAAACACC. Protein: CASSFSPGRGNT. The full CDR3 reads CASSFSPGRGNTIYF.

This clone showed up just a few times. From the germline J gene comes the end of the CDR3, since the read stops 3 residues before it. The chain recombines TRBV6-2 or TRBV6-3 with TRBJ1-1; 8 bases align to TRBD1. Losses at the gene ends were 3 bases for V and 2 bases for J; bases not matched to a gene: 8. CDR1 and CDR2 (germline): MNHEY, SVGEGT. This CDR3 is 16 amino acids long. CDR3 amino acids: CASSYAFRGLNTEAFF. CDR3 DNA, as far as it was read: TGTGCCAGCAGTTATGCATTCAGGGGGCTTAACACTGAA.

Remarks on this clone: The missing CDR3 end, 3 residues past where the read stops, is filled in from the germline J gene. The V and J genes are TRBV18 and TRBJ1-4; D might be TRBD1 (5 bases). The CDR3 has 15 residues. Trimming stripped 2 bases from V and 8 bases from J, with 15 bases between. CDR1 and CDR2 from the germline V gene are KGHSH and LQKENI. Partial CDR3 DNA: TGTGCCAGCTCACCAGGGGCAGGGCGCGGCGAAAAA. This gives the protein CASSPGAGRGEK. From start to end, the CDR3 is CASSPGAGRGEKLFF.

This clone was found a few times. The CDR3 bases that were read are TGTGCCAGTGGGGACAACCCCCCAGATACG. This gives the protein CASGDNPPDT. The whole CDR3 is CASGDNPPDTQYF. The chain links TRBV19 to TRBJ2-3; possible D gene TRBD1, 6 bases. The missing CDR3 end, 3 residues past where the read stops, is filled in from the germline J gene. Germline values: CDR1 LNHDA, CDR2 SQIVND (reference sequence). The CDR3 contains 13 residues. The germline V and J ends were trimmed by 8 bases and 4 bases, with 13 bases remaining between them.

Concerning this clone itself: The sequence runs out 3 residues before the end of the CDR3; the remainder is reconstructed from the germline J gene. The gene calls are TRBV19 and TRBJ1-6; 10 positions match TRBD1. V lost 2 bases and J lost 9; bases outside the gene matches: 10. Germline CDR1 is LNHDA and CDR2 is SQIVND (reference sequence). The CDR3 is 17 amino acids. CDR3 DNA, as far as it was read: TGTGCCAGTAGTATATCGTCCTGGGACAGGGGCCCTTCACCC. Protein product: CASSISSWDRGPSP. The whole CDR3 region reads CASSISSWDRGPSPLHF. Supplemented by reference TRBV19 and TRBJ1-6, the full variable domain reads DGGITQSPKYLFRKEGQNVTLSCEQNLNHDAMYWYRQDPGQGLRLIYYSQIVNDFQKGDIAEGYSVSREKKESFPLTVTSAQKNPTAFYLCASSISSWDRGPSPLHFGNGTRLTVT.

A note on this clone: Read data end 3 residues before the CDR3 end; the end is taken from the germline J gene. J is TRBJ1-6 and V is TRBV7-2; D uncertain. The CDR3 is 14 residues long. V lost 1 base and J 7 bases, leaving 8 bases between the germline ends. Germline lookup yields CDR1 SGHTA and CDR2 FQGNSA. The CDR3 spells CASSLVAENSPLHF. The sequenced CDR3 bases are TGTGCCAGCAGCTTAGTGGCGGAAAATTCACCC. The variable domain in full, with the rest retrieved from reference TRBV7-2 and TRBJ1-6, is GAGVSQSPSNKVTEKGKDVELRCDPISGHTALYWYRQSLGQGLEFLIYFQGNSAPDKSGLPSDRFSAERTGGSVSTLTIQRTQQEDSAVYLCASSLVAENSPLHFGNGTRLTVT.

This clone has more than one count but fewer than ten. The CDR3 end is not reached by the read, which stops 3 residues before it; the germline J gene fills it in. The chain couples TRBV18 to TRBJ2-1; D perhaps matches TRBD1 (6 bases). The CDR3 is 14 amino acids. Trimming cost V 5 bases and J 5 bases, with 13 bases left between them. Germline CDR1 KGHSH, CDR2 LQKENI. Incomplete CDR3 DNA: TGTGCCAGCTCAAGAGAGACAGGACACAATGAG. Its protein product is CASSRETGHNE. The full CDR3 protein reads CASSRETGHNEQFF.